This T cell receptor (beta chain) was profiled in a study of blood T cell repertoires in COVID-19 (dated by TCRdb to between 2020 and 2021). General notes on the study: The collaborator samples originated in the United States, Italy and Spain and spanned the acute and convalescent phases of COVID-19. The material from the prospective study consisted of cDNA or gDNA derived from T cells, B-cell-depleted T cells, or PBMCs. Subjects who had been exposed to COVID-19, were actively infected with it, or had recovered from it provided the deeply sampled blood TCRbeta repertoires that made up the dataset. The repertoires were made available in a free public database intended to serve as a resource for research on the immune response to SARS-CoV-2. The samples were drawn from two sources: the first 160 participants of the ongoing ImmuneRACE study, and 1,000 to 1,500 subjects contributed by 6 global collaborators. The sample metadata nearly always contained a de-identified subject ID, COVID-19 status, age in years and sex. HLA class I and class II types, where available, came from metadata supplied by the sample provider rather than from assay-based typing. The investigation overall reported the following: How much clinical and demographic metadata was included differed by source and by participant, and the metadata was provided uncurated.

The immunoSEQ Assay, a bias-controlled multiplex PCR, was used to amplify TCRbeta CDR3 regions from genomic DNA. As for the authors' bioinformatics: Within the assay, amplification of reference gene primers was used to estimate how many nucleated cells each sample contained. To quantify the absolute abundance of each unique TCRbeta CDR3 rearrangement, sequence reads were collapsed and filtered. For each sample, productive Simpson clonality was calculated as the square root of Simpson's diversity index over productive rearrangements. TCRdb stores this immuneACCESS table with in-frame sequences only. Part of the clones is absent; in the studies checked, under half of the shortfall reflects unresolved V genes, and no reason is known for the rest. The D gene and trimming were derived from the DNA, and the V and J assignments and clone size from that table. This sample gives over 300,000 clones in total; around 91% of them show up just once. The top ten clones comprise 6.5% of the sample.

About this clone itself: The antigen it binds to is not known. The input lacks base qualities; no much larger clone sits a single base away.

The collaborating institutions used their own protocols to collect whole blood in K2EDTA tubes. For TCRbeta analysis, collaborators shipped samples in one of three forms: frozen whole blood, isolated PBMCs, or DNA extracted from either of those sample types. V is pared back by 6 bases and J by 3 bases, with 15 bases lying between the germline termini. The CDR3 numbers 14 residues from cysteine through phenylalanine. Only CDR3 DNA remains: 42 bases, in frame from the first base. The germline V gene (reference sequence) supplies CDR1 LGHDT and CDR2 YNNKEL. The rearrangement combines TRBV3-1 (or the pseudogene TRBV3-2) with TRBJ2-7, with TRBD1 tentatively as D gene (5 bases match). Sequencing was done on a sample of peripheral blood. The receptor comes from a man younger than 35 with active or convalescent COVID-19. The CDR3 amino acid sequence is: CASSTFRQFYEQYF. The nucleotide sequence is TGTGCCAGCAGTACATTTCGACAGTTCTACGAGCAGTACTTC.